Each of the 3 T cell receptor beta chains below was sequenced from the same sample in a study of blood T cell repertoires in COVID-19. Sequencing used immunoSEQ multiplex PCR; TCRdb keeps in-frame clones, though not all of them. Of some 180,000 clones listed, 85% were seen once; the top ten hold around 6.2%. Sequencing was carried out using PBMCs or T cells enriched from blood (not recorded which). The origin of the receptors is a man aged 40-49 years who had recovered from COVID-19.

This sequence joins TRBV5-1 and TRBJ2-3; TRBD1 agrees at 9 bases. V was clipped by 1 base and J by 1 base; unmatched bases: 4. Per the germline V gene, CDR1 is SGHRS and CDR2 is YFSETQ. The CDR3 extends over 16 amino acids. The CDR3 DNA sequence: TGCGCCAGCAGCTTGTGGGGGACAGGGCGCACAGATACGCAGTATTTT. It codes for CASSLWGTGRTDTQYF.

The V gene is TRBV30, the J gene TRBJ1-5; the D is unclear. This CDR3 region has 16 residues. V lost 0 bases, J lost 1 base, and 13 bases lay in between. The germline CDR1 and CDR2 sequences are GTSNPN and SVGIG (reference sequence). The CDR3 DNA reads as TGTGCCTGGAGTGTCCGCGGGCGGTGGAGCAATCAGCCCCAGCATTTT. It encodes CAWSVRGRWSNQPQHF.

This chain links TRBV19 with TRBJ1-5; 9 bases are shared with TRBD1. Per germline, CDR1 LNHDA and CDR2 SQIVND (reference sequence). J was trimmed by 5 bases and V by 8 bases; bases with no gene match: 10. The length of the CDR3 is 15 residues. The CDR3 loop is CASEGGTGRDQPQHF. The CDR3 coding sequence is TGTGCCAGTGAAGGCGGGACAGGGCGAGATCAGCCCCAGCATTTT.